These T cell receptor beta chains were read from a single sample in a study of regulatory T cells in long-lasting Graves disease. TCRdb redid the calling of the multiplex PCR reads with MiXCR, one entry per CDR3 protein. This sample has under 800,000 distinct CDR3 sequences, with roughly 15% found just once. This sample was shared with a second study, whose subject was T cells in Graves' hyperthyroidism and ophthalmopathy.

The input for sequencing was peripheral blood mononuclear cells (PBMCs), taken at new diagnosis, from a patient treated with antithyroid drugs. Receptors were obtained from a woman aged 30 to 39 with Graves disease. The CDR3 runs from the conserved cysteine through the conserved F or W. Fields, in order: V gene, CDR3 protein.

V: TRBV18; CDR3: CASSPPTTNQETQYF
V: TRBV20-1; CDR3: CSARDWGRGGGQPQHF
V: TRBV2; CDR3: CASNLAVMNTEAFF
V: TRBV6-7; CDR3: CASSYSLDLLGRGPSRNTEAFF
V: TRBV7-2; CDR3: CASSFGTEATNEKLFF
V: TRBV28; CDR3: CASSLFGARVVDPTF
V: TRBV10-3; CDR3: CAISDVATTADTQYF
V: TRBV28; CDR3: CASSSPGTGRAKLFF
V: TRBV7-2; CDR3: CASTGGPNTGELFF
V: TRBV20-1; CDR3: CSARDWSGSYEQYF
V: TRBV24-1; CDR3: CATGETGNTDTQYF
V: TRBV20-1; CDR3: CSALTGGINEQYF
V: TRBV5-1; CDR3: CASSLASLAGGFGEQYF
V: TRBV12-5; CDR3: CASGLGPCLQGVGDEQFF
V: TRBV28; CDR3: CASSLGRDFVGNTEAFF
V: TRBV5-4; CDR3: CASEAEPGQGAYEQYF